The sequence of this T cell receptor beta chain was determined in a study of T cell responses to AZD1222 COVID-19 vaccine. Some second doses came at about 4 weeks and others at about 12 weeks; these were pooled. Produced via immunoSEQ multiplex PCR; TCRdb's table is partial and in-frame only. The profile shows some 170,000 clones, approximately 90% of them singletons. The sequences come from peripheral blood, collected 28 days after the second AZD1222 dose. This clonotype was obtained from an adult who received the AZD1222 COVID-19 vaccine.

Written as DNA, the CDR3 is TGTGCCAGCAGCTTAGGCAGCCTCGCGAACACCGGGGAGCTGTTTTTT. Its translation is CASSLGSLANTGELFF. The chain combines TRBV11-3 with TRBJ2-2; no clear D. The V end lost 1 base, the J end lost 0 bases, and 9 bases lay between the germline ends. CDR1 SGHNT and CDR2 YENEEA come from the germline V gene. The CDR3 loop spans 16 amino acids.